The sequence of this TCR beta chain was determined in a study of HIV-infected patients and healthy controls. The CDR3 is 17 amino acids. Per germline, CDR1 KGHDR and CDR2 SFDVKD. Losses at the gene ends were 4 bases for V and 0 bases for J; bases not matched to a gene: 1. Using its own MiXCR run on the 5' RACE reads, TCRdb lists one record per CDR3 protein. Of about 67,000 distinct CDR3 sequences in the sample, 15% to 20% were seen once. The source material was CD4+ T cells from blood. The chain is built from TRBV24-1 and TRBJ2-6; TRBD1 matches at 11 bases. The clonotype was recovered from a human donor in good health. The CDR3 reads CATSEGQGVSGANVLTF. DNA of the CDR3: TGTGCCACCAGTGAGGGACAGGGGGTCTCTGGGGCCAACGTCCTGACTTTC.